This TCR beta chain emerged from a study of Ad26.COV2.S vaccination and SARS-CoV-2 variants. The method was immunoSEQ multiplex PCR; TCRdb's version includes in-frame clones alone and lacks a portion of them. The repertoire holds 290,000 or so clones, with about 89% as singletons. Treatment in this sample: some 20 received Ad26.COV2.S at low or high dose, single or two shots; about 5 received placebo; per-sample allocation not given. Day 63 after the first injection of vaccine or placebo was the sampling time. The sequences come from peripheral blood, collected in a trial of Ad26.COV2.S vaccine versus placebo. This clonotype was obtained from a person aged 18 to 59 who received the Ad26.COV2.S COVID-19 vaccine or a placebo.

The chain's CDR3 is CASSPAGTANYGYTF. CDR3 nucleotides: TGTGCCAGCAGCCCAGCCGGGACAGCTAACTATGGCTACACCTTC. This chain uses TRBV7-2 with TRBJ1-2; 7 bases map to TRBD1. J gave up 0 bases and V 5 bases, and 6 bases lay outside the gene matches. The CDR3 loop spans 15 amino acids. Germline V lookup: CDR1 SGHTA, CDR2 FQGNSA.